This T cell receptor beta chain was recorded in a study of cytomegalovirus exposure and HLA in healthy donors. The PCR was carried out with 60 Vbeta primers and 13 Jbeta primers. Profiled with immunoSEQ multiplex PCR; TCRdb holds only in-frame clones, not every one. The sample includes about 130,000 clones, roughly 80% of them seen just once. The CDR3 is made up of 15 amino acids. The V gene's germline CDR1 is ENHRY and CDR2 SYGVKD. The ends lost 3 bases at V and 5 bases at J; junction bases unmatched: 7. The sample was PBMCs. This clonotype was sampled from a man in his fifties or sixties in good health and CMV-seronegative. The chain couples TRBV10-3 to TRBJ1-1; 9 bases match TRBD1. The CDR3, as DNA: TGTGCCATCAGTGAAAACGGACAGGGGAGGACTGAAGCTTTCTTT. It yields the protein CAISENGQGRTEAFF.